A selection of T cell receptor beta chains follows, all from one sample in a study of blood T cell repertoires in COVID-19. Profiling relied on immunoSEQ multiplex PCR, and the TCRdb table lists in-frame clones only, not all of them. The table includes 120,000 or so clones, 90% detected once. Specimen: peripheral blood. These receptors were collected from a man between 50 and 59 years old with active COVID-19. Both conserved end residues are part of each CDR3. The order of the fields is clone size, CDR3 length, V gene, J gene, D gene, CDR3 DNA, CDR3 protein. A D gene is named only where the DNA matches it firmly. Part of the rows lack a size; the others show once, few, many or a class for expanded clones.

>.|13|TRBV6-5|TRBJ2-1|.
TGTGCCAGCAGCATATCTAGCAACAATGAGCAGTTCTTC
CASSISSNNEQFF
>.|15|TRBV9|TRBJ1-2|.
TGTGCCAGCAGCGAAGACGGAGGCTTTAACTATGGCTACACCTTC
CASSEDGGFNYGYTF
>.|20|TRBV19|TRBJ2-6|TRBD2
TGTGCCAGTACTCTAACCTTACAACTAGCGGGGAGCTCTGGGGCCAACGTCCTGACTTTC
CASTLTLQLAGSSGANVLTF
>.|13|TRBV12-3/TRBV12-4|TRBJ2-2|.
TGTGCCAGCAGCCCCGGACAGACCGGGGAGCTGTTTTTT
CASSPGQTGELFF
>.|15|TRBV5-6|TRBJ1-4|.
TGTGCCAGCAGCCCGCGGGGGGCAATAGGTGAAAAACTGTTTTTT
CASSPRGAIGEKLFF
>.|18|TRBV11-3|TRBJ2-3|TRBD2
TGTGCCAGCAGCTTGGGCTCTAGCGGGGGGGCGGGCACAGATACGCAGTATTTT
CASSLGSSGGAGTDTQYF
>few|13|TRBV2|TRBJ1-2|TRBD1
TGTGCCAGCAGTAAGGGGGCGGATTATGGCTACACCTTC
CASSKGADYGYTF
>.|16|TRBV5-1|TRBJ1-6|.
TGCGCCAGCAGCTTGGAGGGTCAGGGGCTGAATTCACCCCTCCACTTT
CASSLEGQGLNSPLHF
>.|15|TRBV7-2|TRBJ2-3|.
TGTGCCAGCAGCTCGGGAGTTTCTATCACAGATACGCAGTATTTT
CASSSGVSITDTQYF
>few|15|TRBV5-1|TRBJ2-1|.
TGCGCCAGCAGCTTACCTCGGGGGGCGGGCAATGAGCAGTTCTTC
CASSLPRGAGNEQFF
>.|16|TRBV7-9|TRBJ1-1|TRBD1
TGTGCCAGCAGCTTAGCGGAGACAGGGGCCTCTGGTTCGGCTTTCTTT
CASSLAETGASGSAFF
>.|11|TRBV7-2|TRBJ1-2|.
TGTGCCAGCAGCTTCCAGTATGGCTACACCTTC
CASSFQYGYTF
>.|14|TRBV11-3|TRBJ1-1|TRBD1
TGTGCCAGCAGCTTGGGACAGGGGAACACTGAAGCTTTCTTT
CASSLGQGNTEAFF
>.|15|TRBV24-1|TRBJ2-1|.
TGTGCCACCCGGGCTCGGAGGCCCGTATACAATGAGCAGTTCTTC
CATRARRPVYNEQFF
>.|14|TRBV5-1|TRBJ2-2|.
TGCGCCAGCAGCTTGGTTGGCTTCACCGGGGAGCTGTTTTTT
CASSLVGFTGELFF
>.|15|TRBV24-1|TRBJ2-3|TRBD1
TGTGCCACCAGTAACACAGGGGGTAGCACAGATACGCAGTATTTT
CATSNTGGSTDTQYF
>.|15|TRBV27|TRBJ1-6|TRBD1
TGTGCCAGCAGTTTGGACAGGGGACCTTATTCACCCCTCCACTTT
CASSLDRGPYSPLHF
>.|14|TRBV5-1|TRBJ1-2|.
TGCGCCAGCAGCTCTAAAGGGGGTAACTATGGCTACACCTTC
CASSSKGGNYGYTF
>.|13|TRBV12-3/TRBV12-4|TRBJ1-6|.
TGTGCCAGCAGTCCGAGATATAATTCACCCCTCCACTTT
CASSPRYNSPLHF
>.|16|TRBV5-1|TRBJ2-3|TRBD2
TGCGCCAGCAGCGTTAGACGGGGGGTCGGCACAGATACGCAGTATTTT
CASSVRRGVGTDTQYF
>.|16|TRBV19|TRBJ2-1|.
TGTGCCAGTAGTATATCGGTGGTGGGGAGTTACAATGAGCAGTTCTTC
CASSISVVGSYNEQFF
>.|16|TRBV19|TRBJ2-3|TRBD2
TGTGCCAGTAGTATAGATCTCCGGGGAGGGGTTGATACGCAGTATTTT
CASSIDLRGGVDTQYF
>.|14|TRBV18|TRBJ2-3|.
TGTGCCAGCTCTCGAACAGACCCTTCAGATACGCAGTATTTT
CASSRTDPSDTQYF
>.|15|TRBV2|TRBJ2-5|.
TGTGCCAGCAGTGACCCAACAGTGAACCAAGAGACCCAGTACTTC
CASSDPTVNQETQYF
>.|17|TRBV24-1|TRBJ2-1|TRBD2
TGTGCCACCAGTGTTGCGGGGAGCGGGAGGAACAACAATGAGCAGTTCTTC
CATSVAGSGRNNNEQFF
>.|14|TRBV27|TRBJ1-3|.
TGTGCCAGCAGTACCAGCGGCTCTGGAAACACCATATATTTT
CASSTSGSGNTIYF
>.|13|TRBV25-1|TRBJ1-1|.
TGTGCCAGCATTAACAGAAGGAACACTGAAGCTTTCTTT
CASINRRNTEAFF
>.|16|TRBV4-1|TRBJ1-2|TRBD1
TGCGCCAGCAGCCAAGACTGGACAGGGAGGCGGTATGGCTACACCTTC
CASSQDWTGRRYGYTF
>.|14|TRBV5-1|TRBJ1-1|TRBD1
TGCGCCAGCAGCTTCGGGACAGGGAACACTGAAGCTTTCTTT
CASSFGTGNTEAFF
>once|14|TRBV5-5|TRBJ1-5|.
TGTGCCAGCAGCGCTATCAGGGGCAATCAGCCCCAGCATTTT
CASSAIRGNQPQHF
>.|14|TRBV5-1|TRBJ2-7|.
TGCGCCAGCAGCCAACCGGGACACTCCTACGAGCAGTACTTC
CASSQPGHSYEQYF
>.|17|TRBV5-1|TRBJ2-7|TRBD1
TGCGCCAGCAGCTCCTCCCCCGCGACAGGGGGCAGGAACGAGCAGTACTTC
CASSSSPATGGRNEQYF
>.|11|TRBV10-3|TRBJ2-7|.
TGTGCCATCAGTCCGTCCTACGAGCAGTACTTC
CAISPSYEQYF
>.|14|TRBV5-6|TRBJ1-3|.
TGTGCCAGCAGCTTCCGGGGGGCCGGAAACACCATATATTTT
CASSFRGAGNTIYF
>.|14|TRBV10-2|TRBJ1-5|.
TGCGCCAGCAGTGAGTTTGGGCCCAATCAGCCCCAGCATTTT
CASSEFGPNQPQHF
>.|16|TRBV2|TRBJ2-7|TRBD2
TGTGCCAGCAGAATCATGGGCGGGGGGGCCTCTTACGAGCAGTACTTC
CASRIMGGGASYEQYF
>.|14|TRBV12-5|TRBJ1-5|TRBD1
TGTGCTAGTGGTTTACCGGGACAGGGTACGCCCCAGCATTTT
CASGLPGQGTPQHF
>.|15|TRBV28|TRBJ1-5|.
TGTGCCAGCAGTTTACGAGGCGGGCTGAATCAGCCCCAGCATTTT
CASSLRGGLNQPQHF
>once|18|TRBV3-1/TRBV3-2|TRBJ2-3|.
TGTGCCAGCAGCCGACACCCCGGTGGTCTAGCGAGCACAGATACGCAGTATTTT
CASSRHPGGLASTDTQYF
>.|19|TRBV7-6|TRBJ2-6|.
TGTGCCAGCAGCCCCTCGTATGGAGAGAGCCTCTCTGGGGCCAACGTCCTGACTTTC
CASSPSYGESLSGANVLTF
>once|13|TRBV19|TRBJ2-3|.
TGTGCCAGTAGTATATCCTTCCCAGATACGCAGTATTTT
CASSISFPDTQYF
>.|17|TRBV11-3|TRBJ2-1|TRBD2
TGTGCCAGCGAAACCGCCAGGGGACTAGCGGGAGTTAATGAGCAGTTCTTC
CASETARGLAGVNEQFF